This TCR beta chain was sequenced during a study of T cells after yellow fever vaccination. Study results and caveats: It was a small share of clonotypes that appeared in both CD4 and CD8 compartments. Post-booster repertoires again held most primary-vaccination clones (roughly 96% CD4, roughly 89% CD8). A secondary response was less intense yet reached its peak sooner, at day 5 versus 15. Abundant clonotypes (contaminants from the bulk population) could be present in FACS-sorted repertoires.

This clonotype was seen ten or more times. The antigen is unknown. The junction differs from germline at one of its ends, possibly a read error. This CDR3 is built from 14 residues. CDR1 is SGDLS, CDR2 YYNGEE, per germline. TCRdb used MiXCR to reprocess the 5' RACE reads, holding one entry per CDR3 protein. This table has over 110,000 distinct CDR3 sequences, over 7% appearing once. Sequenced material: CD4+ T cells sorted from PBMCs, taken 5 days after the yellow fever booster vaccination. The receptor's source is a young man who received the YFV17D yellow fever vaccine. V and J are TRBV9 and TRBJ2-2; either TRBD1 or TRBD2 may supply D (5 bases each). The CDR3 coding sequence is TGTGCCAGCAGCCCACGGACCTACACCGGGGCGCTGTTTTTT. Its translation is CASSPRTYTGALFF.